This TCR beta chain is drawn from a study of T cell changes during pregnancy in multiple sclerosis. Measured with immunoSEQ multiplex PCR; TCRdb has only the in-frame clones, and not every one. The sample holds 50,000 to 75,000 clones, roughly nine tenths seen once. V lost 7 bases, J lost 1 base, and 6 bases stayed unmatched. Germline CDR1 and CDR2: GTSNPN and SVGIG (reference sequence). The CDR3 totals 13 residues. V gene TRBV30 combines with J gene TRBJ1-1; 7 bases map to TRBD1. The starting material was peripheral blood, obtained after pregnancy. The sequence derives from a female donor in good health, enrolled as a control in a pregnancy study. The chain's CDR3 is CALQGFGNTEAFF. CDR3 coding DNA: TGTGCCTTACAGGGGTTTGGGAACACTGAAGCTTTCTTT. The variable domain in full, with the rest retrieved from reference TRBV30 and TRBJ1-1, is SQTIHQWPATLVQPVGSPLSLECTVEGTSNPNLYWYRQAAGRGLQLLFYSVGIGQISSEVPQNLSASRPQDRQFILSSKKLLLSDSGFYLCALQGFGNTEAFFGQGTRLTVV.